One sample yielded the 5 T cell receptor beta chains listed below, sequenced in a study of T cells in localized non-small cell lung cancer (dated by TCRdb to about 2020). Receptor amplification or capture employed the immunoSEQ multiplex PCR assay. The table was pulled from immuneACCESS by TCRdb, which kept in-frame rearrangements only. Such tables lose some clones; where checked, under half of the loss comes from unresolved V genes, and the rest has no known cause. Present in this sample are tens of thousands of clones, more than 75% of which were seen just once. The leading ten clones occupy 29% of the sample. The sample was peripheral blood, taken before any cancer treatment. The receptors stem from a male donor older than 55 with stage I squamous cell lung carcinoma.

A remark on this clone: At one end the junction does not follow the germline gene, possibly because of a read error. The CDR3 sequence: CASSLGPDNQETQYF. In DNA, the CDR3 is TGTGCCAGCAGTTTGGGACCGGACAACCAAGAGACCCAGTACTTC. The chain combines TRBV5-4 with TRBJ2-5; D is possibly TRBD1 or TRBD2 (5 bases each). Germline assignment: CDR1 SGHNT and CDR2 YYREEE (reference sequence). There are 15 residues in the CDR3.

The V call is TRBV7-9, the J call TRBJ2-1, with D unclear. CDR3 length: 14 residues. Trimming cost V 3 bases and J 7 bases, with 13 bases left between them. CDR1 SEHNR and CDR2 FQNEAQ come from the germline V gene (reference sequence). The CDR3 sequence is CASSLGPLTNEQFF. The CDR3 bases are TGTGCCAGCAGCTTGGGCCCTCTAACAAATGAGCAGTTCTTC.

This clone was counted a single time. V usage is TRBV28 and J usage is TRBJ2-7; D remains ambiguous. This CDR3 comprises 12 residues. Germline values: CDR1 MDHEN, CDR2 SYDVKM. Trimming shortened V by 4 bases and J by 0 bases, and 4 bases separated the two germline ends. CDR3 region: CASSSSSYEQYF. In DNA, the CDR3 is TGTGCCAGCAGTTCGAGCTCCTACGAGCAGTACTTC.

The chain joins TRBV7-2 to TRBJ2-7, with a tentative D call TRBD2 (5 bases). CDR3 size: 16 residues. Trimming removed 0 bases at V and 5 bases at J, with 17 bases between. Germline values: CDR1 SGHTA, CDR2 FQGNSA. The CDR3 DNA is TGTGCCAGCAGCTTAGCCCCCCCGGGATCTATCCACGAGCAGTACTTC. Its protein is CASSLAPPGSIHEQYF.

The chain links TRBV9 to TRBJ2-3, with D uncertain. Germline CDR1 and CDR2: SGDLS and YYNGEE. Trimming removed 1 base at V and 2 bases at J, with 14 bases between. The CDR3 spans 16 residues. The CDR3 coding sequence is TGTGCCAGCAGCGTACGGTACAAGAGTAACACAGATACGCAGTATTTT. Its protein is CASSVRYKSNTDTQYF.